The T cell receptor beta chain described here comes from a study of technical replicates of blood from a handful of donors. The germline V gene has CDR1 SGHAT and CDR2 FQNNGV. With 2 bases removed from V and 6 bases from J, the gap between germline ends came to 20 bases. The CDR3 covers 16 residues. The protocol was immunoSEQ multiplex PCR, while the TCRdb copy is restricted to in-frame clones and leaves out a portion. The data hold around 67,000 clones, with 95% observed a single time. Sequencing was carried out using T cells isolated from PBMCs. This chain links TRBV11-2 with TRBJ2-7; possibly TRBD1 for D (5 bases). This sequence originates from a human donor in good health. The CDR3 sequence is CASSLTGHLLVSEQYF. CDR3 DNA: TGTGCCAGCAGCTTAACCGGACATTTATTAGTATCCGAGCAGTACTTC.